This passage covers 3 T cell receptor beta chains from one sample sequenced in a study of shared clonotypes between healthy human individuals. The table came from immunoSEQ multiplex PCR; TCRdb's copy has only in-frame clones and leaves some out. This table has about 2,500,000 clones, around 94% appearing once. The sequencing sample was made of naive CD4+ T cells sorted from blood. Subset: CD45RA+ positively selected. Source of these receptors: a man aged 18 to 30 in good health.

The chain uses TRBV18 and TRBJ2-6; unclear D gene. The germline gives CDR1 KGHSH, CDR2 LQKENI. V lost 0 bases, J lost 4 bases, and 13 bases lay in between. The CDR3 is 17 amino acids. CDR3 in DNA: TGTGCCAGCTCACCACCCGCCTGGGGTTCAGGGGCCAACGTCCTGACTTTC. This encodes CASSPPAWGSGANVLTF.

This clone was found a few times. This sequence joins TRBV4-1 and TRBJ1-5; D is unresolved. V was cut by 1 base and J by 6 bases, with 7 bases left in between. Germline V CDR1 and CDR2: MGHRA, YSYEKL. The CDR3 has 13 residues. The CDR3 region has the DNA TGCGCCAGCAGCCAAGTAGATATTCAGCCCCAGCATTTT. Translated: CASSQVDIQPQHF.

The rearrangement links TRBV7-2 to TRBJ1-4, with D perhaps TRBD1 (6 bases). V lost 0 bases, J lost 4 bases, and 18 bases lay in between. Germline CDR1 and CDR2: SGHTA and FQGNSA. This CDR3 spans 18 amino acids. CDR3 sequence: CASSLAAPRAGVNEKLFF. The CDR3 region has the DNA TGTGCCAGCAGCTTAGCCGCCCCACGGGCAGGGGTTAATGAAAAACTGTTTTTT.